These 25 T cell receptor beta chains were sequenced from one sample in a study of regulatory T cells in long-lasting Graves disease. Construction of TCR beta libraries relied on iRepertoire HTBI primers and on Arm-PCR targeting CDR3 regions. TCRdb processed the multiplex PCR reads anew with MiXCR; each CDR3 protein has one entry. The data show just over 600,000 distinct CDR3 sequences, with 16% seen just once and approximately 18% held by the top ten. The time point was: newly diagnosed GD, antithyroid drugs for less than 3 months. Construction of the TCR library relied on RNA isolated from PBMCs. The same sample was also used in a study of T cells in Graves' hyperthyroidism and ophthalmopathy.

The material sequenced was peripheral blood mononuclear cells (PBMCs), taken at new diagnosis, from a patient treated with antithyroid drugs. The receptor set was obtained from a woman aged 25-40 years with Graves disease.

This clonotype was found many times. The J gene is TRBJ2-5, the V gene TRBV27; 7 bases align to TRBD1. The V and J ends lost 6 bases and 4 bases, in that order; junction bases with no gene match: 8. The CDR3 consists of 14 residues. The germline V gene encodes CDR1 MNHEY and CDR2 SMNVEV (reference sequence). The chain's CDR3 is CASRPWGQIETQYF. The CDR3 coding sequence is TGTGCCAGCAGACCCTGGGGACAGATAGAGACCCAGTACTTC.

The table lists this clonotype with many counts. This chain links TRBV7-8 with TRBJ2-7, with 8 bases aligning to TRBD1. CDR1 is SGHVS, CDR2 FQNEAQ, per germline. This CDR3 is 15 amino acids long. Unmatched junction bases numbered 7, after V lost 5 bases and J lost 1 base. The DNA for the CDR3 is TGTGCCAGCAGCGACCGGGACAGGCTTTCCTACGAGCAGTACTTC. Translated, it gives CASSDRDRLSYEQYF.

The rearrangement links TRBV7-9 to TRBJ1-1; TRBD1 might be the D (5 bases). V was clipped by 8 bases and J by 3 bases, with 13 bases between them. Per the germline V gene, CDR1 is SEHNR and CDR2 is FQNEAQ (reference sequence). This CDR3 is 13 amino acids long. In DNA form, the CDR3 reads TGTGCCAGCTTAGGACAACATTACACTGAAGCTTTCTTT. It yields the protein CASLGQHYTEAFF. Looking up the rest from reference TRBV7-9 and TRBJ1-1 gives the full variable domain: DTGVSQNPRHKITKRGQNVTFRCDPISEHNRLYWYRQTLGQGPEFLTYFQNEAQLEKSRLLSDRFSAERPKGSFSTLEIQRTEQGDSAMYLCASLGQHYTEAFFGQGTRLTVV.

This clonotype was counted ten times or more. The chain carries TRBV5-1 and TRBJ1-1; tentative D call: TRBD1 (6 bases). V lost 4 bases, J lost 0 bases, and 16 bases lay in between. Germline values: CDR1 SGHRS, CDR2 YFSETQ. The CDR3 has 16 amino acids. The CDR3 loop is CASSPSAGAMNTEAFF. In DNA form, the CDR3 reads TGCGCCAGCAGCCCCTCGGCAGGGGCGATGAACACTGAAGCTTTCTTT.

The table lists this clonotype with many counts. The rearrangement uses TRBV2 and TRBJ2-3; a possible D gene is TRBD1 (6 bases). The CDR3 has 16 residues. The V gene lost 6 bases and the J gene lost 0 bases, with 16 bases spanning the gap. Looked up from germline, CDR1 is SNHLY and CDR2 is FYNNEI. CDR3 residues: CASSGPAGASTDTQYF. The CDR3 DNA sequence: TGTGCCAGCAGCGGACCAGCAGGGGCTAGCACAGATACGCAGTATTTT. Full variable domain (rest looked up from reference TRBV2 and TRBJ2-3): EPEVTQTPSHQVTQMGQEVILRCVPISNHLYFYWYRQILGQKVEFLVSFYNNEISEKSEIFDDQFSVERPDGSNFTLKIRSTKLEDSAMYFCASSGPAGASTDTQYFGPGTRLTVL.

The J gene is TRBJ1-2, the V gene TRBV6-2 or TRBV6-3; D is uncertain. Looked up from germline, CDR1 is MNHEY and CDR2 is SVGEGT. The CDR3 has 13 amino acids. V lost 5 bases and J lost 4, with 11 bases in between. The CDR3 sequence: CASSDPSLYGYTF. The CDR3 nucleotides are TGTGCCAGCAGTGACCCCAGTCTCTATGGCTACACCTTC.

This clonotype was counted at least ten times. The rearrangement links TRBV11-2 to TRBJ2-1; 9 nucleotides agree with TRBD2. The CDR3 contains 14 residues. Germline lookup yields CDR1 SGHAT and CDR2 FQNNGV. CDR3 in amino acids: CSCGGVRSYNEQFF. DNA of the CDR3: TGTAGTTGCGGGGGGGTTCGCTCCTACAATGAGCAGTTCTTC.

This clonotype was found once. The V and J genes are TRBV12-3 or TRBV12-4 and TRBJ2-2, with D perhaps TRBD1 or TRBD2 (5 bases each). V lost 7 bases, J lost 5 bases, and 20 bases lay in between. This CDR3 region has 16 residues. The CDR3: CASTLARDPGTGELFF. Written as DNA, the CDR3 is TGTGCCAGCACCCTCGCCCGGGACCCCGGTACCGGGGAGCTGTTTTTT.

This clonotype occurred a few times. This rearrangement joins TRBV18 to TRBJ1-5, with 10 bases matching TRBD1. The CDR3 loop spans 17 amino acids. V lost 2 bases, J lost 2 bases, and 6 bases stayed unmatched. Germline CDR1 is KGHSH and CDR2 is LQKENI. CDR3 bases: TGTGCCAGCTCACCAAGACAGGGGGCGCTTGGCAATCAGCCCCAGCATTTT. It is translated as CASSPRQGALGNQPQHF.

This clonotype was counted at least ten times. The chain employs TRBV6-5 and TRBJ2-7; tentatively, D is TRBD1 or TRBD2 (5 bases each). V lost 0 bases, J lost 3 bases, and 12 bases lay in between. Germline CDR1 MNHEY, CDR2 SVGAGI. The CDR3 runs to 15 residues. In DNA form, the CDR3 reads TGTGCCAGCAGTTACTCGGCAGGGAGAGGCTACGAGCAGTACTTC. Translated: CASSYSAGRGYEQYF.

In this sample, this clonotype turned up many times. The rearrangement joins TRBV2 to TRBJ2-3; 10 nucleotides agree with TRBD2. Germline CDR1 reads SNHLY; CDR2 reads FYNNEI. Trimming removed 5 bases from V and 6 bases from J; junction bases left unmatched: 8. CDR3 length: 15 amino acids. The CDR3 DNA is TGTGCCAGCAGTCCCCTAGCGGGAGATCGGGATACGCAGTATTTT. It specifies CASSPLAGDRDTQYF.

In this sample, this clonotype turned up a few times. This chain joins TRBV5-1 and TRBJ1-1, with D maybe TRBD1 (6 bases). CDR1 is SGHRS, CDR2 YFSETQ, per germline. This CDR3 spans 15 amino acids. Trimming took off 4 bases at V and 5 bases at J, with 18 bases between the two ends. For the CDR3, the DNA is TGCGCCAGCAGCCCCCGGGGGGGCGGTGGGACTGAAGCTTTCTTT. Its protein product is CASSPRGGGGTEAFF.

This clonotype was observed a few times. The chain carries TRBV10-3 and TRBJ2-1; 7 bases are shared with TRBD2. The CDR3 is 14 residues long. Germline lookup yields CDR1 ENHRY and CDR2 SYGVKD. V trimming: 0 bases; J trimming: 5 bases; junction bases outside the gene matches: 1. The CDR3 DNA is TGTGCCATCAGTGAGTCCGGGACTAACAATGAGCAGTTCTTC. Translation gives CAISESGTNNEQFF.

There are a few counts of this clonotype. This rearrangement joins TRBV28 to TRBJ2-3, with 7 positions matching TRBD1. The DNA end favors TRBJ2-5, so the J call may be wrong. The germline V gene has CDR1 MDHEN and CDR2 SYDVKM. The CDR3 covers 14 residues. CDR3 sequence (DNA): TGTGCCAGCTCTCCGGGACAGCCCGGGGAGACCCAGTACTTC. Protein product: CASSPGQPGETQYF.

This chain uses TRBV5-1 with TRBJ1-5; 7 bases map to TRBD1. Germline V gene sequence: CDR1 SGHRS, CDR2 YFSETQ. V trimming: 4 bases; J trimming: 2 bases; junction bases outside the gene matches: 6. This CDR3 comprises 15 residues. CDR3 sequence reads: CASSQEGQGNQPQHF. The CDR3 coding sequence is TGCGCCAGCAGCCAGGAAGGACAGGGCAATCAGCCCCAGCATTTT. Together with reference TRBV5-1 and TRBJ1-5, the CDR3 gives the full variable domain: KAGVTQTPRYLIKTRGQQVTLSCSPISGHRSVSWYQQTPGQGLQFLFEYFSETQRNKGNFPGRFSGRQFSNSRSEMNVSTLELGDSALYLCASSQEGQGNQPQHFGDGTRLSIL.

The V call is TRBV7-2, the J call TRBJ2-1; 8 nucleotides agree with TRBD1. Looked up from germline, CDR1 is SGHTA and CDR2 is FQGNSA. There are 14 residues in the CDR3. The V segment lost 3 bases and the J segment 7 bases; nucleotides outside the gene matches: 5. The CDR3 spells CASSFLRGRNEQFF. The DNA of the CDR3 is TGTGCCAGCAGCTTCCTCAGGGGGCGAAATGAGCAGTTCTTC. The full variable domain, its missing parts supplied by reference TRBV7-2 and TRBJ2-1, is GAGVSQSPSNKVTEKGKDVELRCDPISGHTALYWYRQSLGQGLEFLIYFQGNSAPDKSGLPSDRFSAERTGGSVSTLTIQRTQQEDSAVYLCASSFLRGRNEQFFGPGTRLTVL.

The V call is TRBV28, the J call TRBJ1-2; 8 bases are a match to TRBD1. The CDR3 is made up of 17 amino acids. CDR1 is MDHEN and CDR2 is SYDVKM in the germline V gene. V gave up 4 bases and J gave up 2 bases; unmatched junction bases: 12. CDR3 coding DNA: TGTGCCAGCAGTTACAACTACGGACAGGGAACCAACTATGGCTACACCTTC. Its translation: CASSYNYGQGTNYGYTF.

This clonotype occurred many times. The chain has TRBV12-3 or TRBV12-4 and TRBJ2-7; D gene unclear. V lost 6 bases and J lost 0, with 18 bases in between. The CDR3 extends over 16 amino acids. DNA for the CDR3: TGTGCCAGCAGCCCTAACCAGGAGCGTCTCTCCTACGAGCAGTACTTC. Amino acid sequence: CASSPNQERLSYEQYF.

This clonotype was counted between two and nine times. The rearrangement uses TRBV19 and TRBJ1-2; 7 bases are shared with TRBD1. Germline V CDR1 and CDR2: LNHDA, SQIVND (reference sequence). This CDR3 is 15 amino acids long. The junction had 13 bases not matched to a gene; V was cut back by 5 bases and J by 7 bases. CDR3 residues: CASSSEGKGAFGYTF. The CDR3 DNA is TGTGCCAGTAGTTCCGAGGGGAAGGGGGCGTTTGGCTACACCTTC.

This clonotype has at least ten counts. V usage is TRBV2 and J usage is TRBJ1-1; D gene unclear. Germline V gene lookup returns CDR1 SNHLY and CDR2 FYNNEI. The CDR3 has 14 amino acids. V was clipped by 6 bases and J by 6 bases, with 17 bases between them. CDR3 sequence: CASRLGGWFPEAFF. In nucleotides, the CDR3 is TGTGCCAGCAGGTTGGGCGGGTGGTTCCCTGAAGCTTTCTTT.

The V gene is TRBV11-2, the J gene TRBJ2-1, with 7 bases aligning to TRBD2. CDR3 size: 18 residues. The V segment lost 8 bases and the J segment 4 bases; nucleotides outside the gene matches: 20. Per the germline V gene, CDR1 is SGHAT and CDR2 is FQNNGV. The CDR3 loop is CASRVGLSLAERYNEQFF. CDR3 nucleotides: TGTGCCAGCCGAGTAGGGCTTTCGCTAGCGGAGAGATACAATGAGCAGTTCTTC.

The genes are TRBV20-1 and TRBJ1-5; D is unclear. Germline CDR1 DFQATT, CDR2 SNEGSKA (reference sequence). The CDR3 is 12 amino acids. V lost 2 bases and J 7 bases, leaving 9 bases between the germline ends. CDR3: CSARKPEQPQHF. The DNA of the CDR3 is TGCAGTGCTAGAAAACCGGAACAGCCCCAGCATTTT.

This clonotype was seen once. The rearrangement links TRBV30 to TRBJ2-5, with 9 bases aligning to TRBD1. With 1 base clipped from V and 4 bases from J, the junction kept 4 bases outside the gene matches. This CDR3 comprises 14 residues. The germline CDR1 and CDR2 sequences are GTSNPN and SVGIG (reference sequence). The CDR3 here is CAWSAGQGLETQYF. CDR3 DNA: TGTGCCTGGAGTGCGGGACAGGGTTTAGAGACCCAGTACTTC.

V is TRBV6-2 or TRBV6-3 and J is TRBJ2-7; D unclear. The CDR3 spans 16 residues. Germline V gene lookup returns CDR1 MNHEY and CDR2 SVGEGT. Trimming removed 6 bases at V and 2 bases at J, with 20 bases between. Here the CDR3 reads CASSPEPLLGPYEQYF. CDR3 nucleotides: TGTGCCAGCAGCCCTGAGCCCCTTCTAGGACCCTACGAGCAGTACTTC.

This clonotype was counted between two and nine times. The chain is built from TRBV7-3 and TRBJ2-3, with 7 bases that match TRBD2. Germline lookup yields CDR1 SGHTA and CDR2 FQGTGA. The CDR3 extends over 15 amino acids. V shed 4 bases, J shed 5 bases, and the junction held 9 bases outside the gene matches. The CDR3 region is CASSSGLVGIDTQYF. The CDR3 DNA reads TGTGCCAGCAGCTCAGGACTAGTCGGAATAGATACGCAGTATTTT. Looking up the rest from reference TRBV7-3 and TRBJ2-3 gives the full variable domain: GAGVSQTPSNKVTEKGKYVELRCDPISGHTALYWYRQSLGQGPEFLIYFQGTGAADDSGLPNDRFFAVRPEGSVSTLKIQRTERGDSAVYLCASSSGLVGIDTQYFGPGTRLTVL.